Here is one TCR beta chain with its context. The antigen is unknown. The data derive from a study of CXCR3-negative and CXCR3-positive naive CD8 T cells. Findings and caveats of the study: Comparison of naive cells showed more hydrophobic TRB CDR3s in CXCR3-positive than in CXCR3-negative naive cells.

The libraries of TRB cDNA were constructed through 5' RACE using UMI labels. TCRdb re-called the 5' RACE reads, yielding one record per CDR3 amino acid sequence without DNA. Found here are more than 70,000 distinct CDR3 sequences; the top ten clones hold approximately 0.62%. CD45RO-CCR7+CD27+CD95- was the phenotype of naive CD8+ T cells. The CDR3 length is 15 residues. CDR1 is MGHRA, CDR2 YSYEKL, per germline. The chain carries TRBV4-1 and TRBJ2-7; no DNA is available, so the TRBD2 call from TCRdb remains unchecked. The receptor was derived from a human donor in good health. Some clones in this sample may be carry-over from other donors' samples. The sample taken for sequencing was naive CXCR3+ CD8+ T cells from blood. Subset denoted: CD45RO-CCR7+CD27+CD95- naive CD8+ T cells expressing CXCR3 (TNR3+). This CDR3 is CASSQGPAGATEQYF.